The 7 T cell receptor beta chains presented below share a single source sample, sequenced in a study of shared clonotypes between healthy human individuals. Clones were read by immunoSEQ multiplex PCR, and TCRdb kept only the in-frame ones, dropping some. The sample consists of 2.5 million or so clones, roughly 92% of them appearing once. Material: naive CD4+ T cells sorted from blood. This sample's subset: CD45RA+ positively selected. These receptors were obtained from a man between 18 and 29 years old in good health.

The rearrangement uses TRBV30 and TRBJ2-7, with a possible D match to TRBD2 (5 bases). CDR1 is GTSNPN and CDR2 is SVGIG in the germline V gene (reference sequence). With 3 bases removed from V and 3 bases from J, the gap between germline ends came to 6 bases. The CDR3 spans 11 residues. CDR3 protein: CAWREDYEQYF. The CDR3 nucleotides read TGTGCCTGGAGGGAGGACTACGAGCAGTACTTC. The variable domain in full, with the rest retrieved from reference TRBV30 and TRBJ2-7, is SQTIHQWPATLVQPVGSPLSLECTVEGTSNPNLYWYRQAAGRGLQLLFYSVGIGQISSEVPQNLSASRPQDRQFILSSKKLLLSDSGFYLCAWREDYEQYFGPGTRLTVT.

J is TRBJ2-5 and V is TRBV10-2, with 12 bases lining up with TRBD1. Germline trimming cut 4 bases from V and 5 bases from J; bases unmatched to any gene: 5. CDR1 and CDR2 (germline): WSHSY, SAAADI. This CDR3 has 15 residues. CDR3 sequence: CASSGGQGAYETQYF. DNA of the CDR3: TGCGCCAGCAGTGGGGGACAGGGGGCGTATGAGACCCAGTACTTC.

The V and J genes are TRBV5-1 and TRBJ2-7, with D maybe TRBD1 (5 bases). Germline CDR1 and CDR2: SGHRS and YFSETQ. The length of the CDR3 is 14 residues. Trimming shortened V by 5 bases and J by 0 bases, and 12 bases separated the two germline ends. The DNA for the CDR3 is TGCGCCAGCAGATACAGGACGTACTCCTACGAGCAGTACTTC. This sequence encodes CASRYRTYSYEQYF.

V gene TRBV5-6 combines with J gene TRBJ2-1; TRBD2 might be the D (6 bases). The V gene lost 4 bases and the J gene lost 0 bases, with 11 bases spanning the gap. Germline lookup yields CDR1 SGHDT and CDR2 YYEEEE. The CDR3 length is 15 residues. The CDR3 loop reads CASSLWGVSYNEQFF. As DNA, the CDR3 is TGTGCCAGCAGCCTCTGGGGGGTCTCCTACAATGAGCAGTTCTTC.

V and J are TRBV11-3 and TRBJ2-2, with unresolved D. The CDR3 consists of 15 residues. The germline V and J ends were trimmed by 5 bases and 2 bases, with 12 bases remaining between them. The V gene's germline CDR1 is SGHNT and CDR2 YENEEA. In DNA form, the CDR3 reads TGTGCCAGCAGCCCAAGGGTCGGAAACACCGGGGAGCTGTTTTTT. As protein: CASSPRVGNTGELFF. Full variable domain (remainder filled in from reference TRBV11-3 and TRBJ2-2): EAGVVQSPRYKIIEKKQPVAFWCNPISGHNTLYWYLQNLGQGPELLIRYENEEAVDDSQLPKDRFSAERLKGVDSTLKIQPAELGDSAVYLCASSPRVGNTGELFFGEGSRLTVL.

This clone showed up just once. V usage is TRBV23-1 and J usage is TRBJ2-2, with D perhaps TRBD1 (5 bases). TRBV23-1 is assigned to the ORF class and has an uncertain function. CDR3 length equals 16 residues. The V end lost 0 bases, the J end lost 0 bases, and 8 bases lay between the germline ends. DNA of the CDR3: TGCGCCAGCAGTCAATCGAAGGGGCCGAACACCGGGGAGCTGTTTTTT. Translation: CASSQSKGPNTGELFF.

The chain joins TRBV5-4 to TRBJ2-5, with 10 bases that match TRBD1. Losses at the gene ends were 4 bases for V and 4 bases for J; bases not matched to a gene: 10. The CDR3 is made up of 16 amino acids. CDR1 is SGHNT, CDR2 YYREEE, per germline (reference sequence). DNA of the CDR3: TGTGCCAGCAGCCCCGGGACAGGGGTCCTGCGAGAGACCCAGTACTTC. It specifies CASSPGTGVLRETQYF.